The source of this T cell receptor beta chain is a study of T-cell memory formation after mild COVID-19. Study findings and constraints: Pre-infection memory showed some responding clones, and this suggested that cross-reactive memory joined.

TCRdb reanalysed the 5' RACE reads using MiXCR and keeps one entry per CDR3 protein. The sample gives about 350,000 distinct CDR3 sequences, around 15% of which show up once; 22% is in the top ten. This clonotype was seen only a few times. Its antigen is as yet unknown. The CDR3 loop spans 15 amino acids. Germline values: CDR1 DFQATT, CDR2 SNEGSKA (reference sequence). V lost 2 bases and J lost 2, with 13 bases in between. Sequencing used PBMCs or a T cell subset sorted from them (not recorded which). The clonotype originates from a man between 18 and 35 years old who had mild COVID-19 (a few samples of this study predate the infection). Cell type and time point are not known. The chain carries TRBV20-1 and TRBJ1-5; D perhaps matches TRBD1 (5 bases). CDR3 in amino acids: CSARSRGGRNQPQHF. CDR3 nucleotide sequence: TGCAGTGCTAGATCGAGGGGCGGTCGCAATCAGCCCCAGCATTTT.